This TCR beta chain was recovered during a study of blood T cell repertoires in COVID-19. About the research overall: The study drew acute and convalescent COVID-19 samples from the United States, Italy and Spain. T cells, B-cell-depleted T cells, or PBMCs provided the cDNA or gDNA that served as material.

Source study methods: The assay estimated nucleated cells by amplifying reference gene primers. Some clones are missing from TCRdb's copy, which holds only in-frame ones; the method was immunoSEQ multiplex PCR. V, J and clone size reflect that table, while D and trimming were determined from the DNA. The top ten hold 13% to 15% of the sample, which has more than 80,000 clones, about 80% seen once. The CDR3 is 15 residues long. Germline V gene data show CDR1 as MGHDK and CDR2 as SYGVNS. V lost 4 bases, J lost 4 bases, and 6 bases stayed unmatched. The receptor was isolated from a woman aged 55 to 70 with acute or convalescent COVID-19. V and J are TRBV25-1 and TRBJ1-4; 7 bases line up with TRBD1. The sample was peripheral blood. CDR3 residues: CASSAHRGFNEKLFF. CDR3 coding DNA: TGTGCCAGCAGTGCCCACAGGGGATTTAATGAAAAACTGTTTTTT.